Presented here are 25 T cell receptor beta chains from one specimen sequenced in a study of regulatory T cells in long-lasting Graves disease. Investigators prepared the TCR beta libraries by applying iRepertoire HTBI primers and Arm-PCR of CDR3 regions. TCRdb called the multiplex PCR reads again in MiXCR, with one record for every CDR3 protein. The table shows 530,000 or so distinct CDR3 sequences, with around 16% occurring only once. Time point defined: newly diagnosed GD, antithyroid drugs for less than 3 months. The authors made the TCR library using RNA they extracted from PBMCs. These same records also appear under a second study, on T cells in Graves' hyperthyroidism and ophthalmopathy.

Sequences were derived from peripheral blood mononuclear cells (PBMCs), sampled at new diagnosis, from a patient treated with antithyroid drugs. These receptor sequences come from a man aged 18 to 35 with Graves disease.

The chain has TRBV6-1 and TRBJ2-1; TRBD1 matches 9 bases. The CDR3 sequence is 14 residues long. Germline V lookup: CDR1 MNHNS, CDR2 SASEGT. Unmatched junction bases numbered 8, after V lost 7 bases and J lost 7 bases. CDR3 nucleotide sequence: TGTGCCAGCAAGGGGACAGGGAAAGGGAATGAGCAGTTCTTC. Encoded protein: CASKGTGKGNEQFF.

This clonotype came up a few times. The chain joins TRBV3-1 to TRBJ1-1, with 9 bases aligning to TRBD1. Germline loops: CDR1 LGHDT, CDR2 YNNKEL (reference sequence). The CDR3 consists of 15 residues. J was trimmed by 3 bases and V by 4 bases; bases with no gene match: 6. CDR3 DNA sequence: TGTGCCAGCAGCCCCCCGGACAGGGGTTACACTGAAGCTTTCTTT. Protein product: CASSPPDRGYTEAFF.

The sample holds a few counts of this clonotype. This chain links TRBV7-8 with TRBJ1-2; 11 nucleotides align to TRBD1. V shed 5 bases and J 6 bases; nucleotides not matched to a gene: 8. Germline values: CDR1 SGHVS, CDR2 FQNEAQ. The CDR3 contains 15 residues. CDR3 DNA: TGTGCCAGCAGCCACCGGGACAGGGGGACCCATGGCTACACCTTC. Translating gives CASSHRDRGTHGYTF.

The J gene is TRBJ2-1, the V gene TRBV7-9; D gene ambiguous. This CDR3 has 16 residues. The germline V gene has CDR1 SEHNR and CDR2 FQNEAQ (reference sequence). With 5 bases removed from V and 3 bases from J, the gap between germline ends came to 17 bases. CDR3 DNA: TGTGCCAGCAGCGACCCGGTCGGCAGACACTACAATGAGCAGTTCTTC. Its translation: CASSDPVGRHYNEQFF.

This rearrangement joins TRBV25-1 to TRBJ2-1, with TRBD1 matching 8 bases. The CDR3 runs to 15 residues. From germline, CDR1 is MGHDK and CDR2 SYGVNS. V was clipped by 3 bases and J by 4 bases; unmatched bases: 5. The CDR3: CASSDGQGPYNEQFF. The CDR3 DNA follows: TGTGCCAGCAGTGATGGACAGGGACCTTACAATGAGCAGTTCTTC.

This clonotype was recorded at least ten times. CDR3 protein: CSARGLVGGRAGSSPPGYNEQFF. The CDR3 DNA follows: TGCAGTGCTAGAGGACTCGTGGGCGGGAGGGCCGGTTCAAGTCCCCCGGGATACAATGAGCAGTTCTTC. The chain combines TRBV20-1 with TRBJ2-1, with 9 nucleotides matching TRBD2. The CDR3 length is 23 residues. Germline CDR1 and CDR2: DFQATT and SNEGSKA (reference sequence). V lost 1 base, J lost 4 bases, and 29 bases stayed unmatched.

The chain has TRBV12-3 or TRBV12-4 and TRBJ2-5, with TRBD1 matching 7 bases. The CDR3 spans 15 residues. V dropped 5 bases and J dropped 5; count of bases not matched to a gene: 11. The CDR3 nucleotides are TGTGCCAGCAGTCCACGTAGACAGGGCGGTGAGACCCAGTACTTC. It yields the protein CASSPRRQGGETQYF.

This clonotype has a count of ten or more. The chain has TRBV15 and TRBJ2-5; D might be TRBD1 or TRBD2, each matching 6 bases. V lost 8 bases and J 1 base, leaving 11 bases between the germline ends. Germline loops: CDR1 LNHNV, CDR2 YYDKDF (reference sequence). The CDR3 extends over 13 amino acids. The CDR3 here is CATSRGPQETQYF. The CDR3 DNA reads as TGTGCCACCTCACGGGGGCCCCAAGAGACCCAGTACTTC.

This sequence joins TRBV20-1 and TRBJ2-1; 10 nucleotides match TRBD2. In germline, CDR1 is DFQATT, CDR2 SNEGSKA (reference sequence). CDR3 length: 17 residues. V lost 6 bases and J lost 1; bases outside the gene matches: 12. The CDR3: CSAPGTSVAGSYNEQFF. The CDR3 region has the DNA TGCAGTGCCCCGGGGACTAGCGTTGCCGGGTCCTACAATGAGCAGTTCTTC.

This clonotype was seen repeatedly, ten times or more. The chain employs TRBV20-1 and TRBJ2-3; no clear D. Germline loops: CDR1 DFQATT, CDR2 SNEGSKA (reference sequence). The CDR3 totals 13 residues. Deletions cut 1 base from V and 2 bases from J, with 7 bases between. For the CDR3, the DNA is TGCAGTGCTAGAGCGGGCGCCACAGATACGCAGTATTTT. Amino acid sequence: CSARAGATDTQYF.

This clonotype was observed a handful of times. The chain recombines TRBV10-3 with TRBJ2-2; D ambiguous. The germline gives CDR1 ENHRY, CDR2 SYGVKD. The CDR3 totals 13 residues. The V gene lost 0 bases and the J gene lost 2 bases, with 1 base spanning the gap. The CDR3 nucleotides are TGTGCCATCAGTGAGTCAAACACCGGGGAGCTGTTTTTT. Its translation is CAISESNTGELFF.

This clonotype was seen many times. The CDR3 spells CASSPREWGTEAFF. The DNA of the CDR3 is TGCGCCAGCAGCCCCAGGGAGTGGGGCACTGAAGCTTTCTTT. V and J are TRBV5-1 and TRBJ1-1; perhaps TRBD1 as D (5 bases). Trimming shortened V by 4 bases and J by 4 bases, and 14 bases separated the two germline ends. The length of the CDR3 is 14 residues. The germline V gene encodes CDR1 SGHRS and CDR2 YFSETQ.

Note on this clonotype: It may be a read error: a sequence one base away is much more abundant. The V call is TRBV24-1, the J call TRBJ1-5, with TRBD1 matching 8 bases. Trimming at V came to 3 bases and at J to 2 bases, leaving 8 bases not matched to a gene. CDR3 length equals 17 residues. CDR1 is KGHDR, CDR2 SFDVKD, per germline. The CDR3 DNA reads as TGTGCCACCAGTGATCAGGACAGGGACCTTGGCAATCAGCCCCAGCATTTT. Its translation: CATSDQDRDLGNQPQHF.

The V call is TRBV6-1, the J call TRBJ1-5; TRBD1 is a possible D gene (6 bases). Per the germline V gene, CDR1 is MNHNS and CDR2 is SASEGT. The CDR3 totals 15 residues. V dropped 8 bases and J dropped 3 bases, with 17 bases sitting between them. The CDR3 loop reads CASSNGQLLNQPQHF. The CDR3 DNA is TGTGCCAGCTCCAATGGACAGCTCCTCAATCAGCCCCAGCATTTT.

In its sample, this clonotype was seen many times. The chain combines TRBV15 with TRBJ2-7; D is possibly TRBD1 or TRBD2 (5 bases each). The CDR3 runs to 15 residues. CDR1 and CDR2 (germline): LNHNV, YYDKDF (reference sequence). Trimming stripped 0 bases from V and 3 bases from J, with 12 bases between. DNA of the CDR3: TGTGCCACCAGCAGAGATCCGGGACCCAACTACGAGCAGTACTTC. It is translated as CATSRDPGPNYEQYF.

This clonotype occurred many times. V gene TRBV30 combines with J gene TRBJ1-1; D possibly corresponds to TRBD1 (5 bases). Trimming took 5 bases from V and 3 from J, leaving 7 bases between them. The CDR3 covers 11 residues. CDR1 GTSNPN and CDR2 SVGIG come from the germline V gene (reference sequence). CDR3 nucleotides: TGTGCCTGGGGCAGGGACACTGAAGCTTTCTTT. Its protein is CAWGRDTEAFF.

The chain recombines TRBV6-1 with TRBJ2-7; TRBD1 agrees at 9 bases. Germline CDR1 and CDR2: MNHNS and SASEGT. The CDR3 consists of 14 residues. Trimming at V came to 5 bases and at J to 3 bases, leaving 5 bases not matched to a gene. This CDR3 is CASSQTGGLYEQYF. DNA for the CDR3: TGTGCCAGCAGTCAAACAGGGGGCCTCTACGAGCAGTACTTC.

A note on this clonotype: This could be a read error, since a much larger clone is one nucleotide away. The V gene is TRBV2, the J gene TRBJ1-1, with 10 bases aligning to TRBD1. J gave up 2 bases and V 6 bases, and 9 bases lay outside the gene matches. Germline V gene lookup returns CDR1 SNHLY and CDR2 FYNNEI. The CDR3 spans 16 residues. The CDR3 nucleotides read TGTGCCAGCAGCCCGGGACAGGGGAACTCAAACACTGAAGCTTTCTTT. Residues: CASSPGQGNSNTEAFF.

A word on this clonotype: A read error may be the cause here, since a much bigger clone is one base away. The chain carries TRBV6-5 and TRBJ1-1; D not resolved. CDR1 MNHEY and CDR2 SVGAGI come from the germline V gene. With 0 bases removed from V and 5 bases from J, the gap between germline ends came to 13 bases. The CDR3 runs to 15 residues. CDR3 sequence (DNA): TGTGCCAGCAGTTACTCGTGCGTAGTTGGGACTGAAGCTTTCTTT. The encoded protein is CASSYSCVVGTEAFF.

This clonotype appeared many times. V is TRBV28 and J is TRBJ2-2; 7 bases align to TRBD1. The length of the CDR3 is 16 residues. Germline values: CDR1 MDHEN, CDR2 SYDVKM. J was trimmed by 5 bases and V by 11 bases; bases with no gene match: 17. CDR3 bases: TGTGCCGGCGCGAGGAGGCGTACAGGGGAAACCGGGGAGCTGTTTTTT. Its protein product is CAGARRRTGETGELFF.

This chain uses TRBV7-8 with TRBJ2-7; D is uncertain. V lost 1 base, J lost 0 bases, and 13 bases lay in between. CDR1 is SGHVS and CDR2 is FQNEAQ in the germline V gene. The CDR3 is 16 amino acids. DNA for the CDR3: TGTGCCAGCAGCTTAGACACGGGCAGGAGCTCCTACGAGCAGTACTTC. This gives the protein CASSLDTGRSSYEQYF.

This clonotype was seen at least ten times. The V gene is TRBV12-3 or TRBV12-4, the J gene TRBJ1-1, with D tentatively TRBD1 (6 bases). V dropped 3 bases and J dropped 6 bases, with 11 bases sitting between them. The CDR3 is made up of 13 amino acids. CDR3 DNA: TGTGCCAGCAGTTTCGGGGGGGCCGCTGAAGCTTTCTTT. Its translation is CASSFGGAAEAFF.

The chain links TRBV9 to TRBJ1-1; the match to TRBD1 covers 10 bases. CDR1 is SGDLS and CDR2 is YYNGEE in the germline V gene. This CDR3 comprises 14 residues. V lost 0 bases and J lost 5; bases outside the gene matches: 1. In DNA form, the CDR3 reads TGTGCCAGCAGCGTAGTGGACAGGGGGACTGAAGCTTTCTTT. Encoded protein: CASSVVDRGTEAFF.

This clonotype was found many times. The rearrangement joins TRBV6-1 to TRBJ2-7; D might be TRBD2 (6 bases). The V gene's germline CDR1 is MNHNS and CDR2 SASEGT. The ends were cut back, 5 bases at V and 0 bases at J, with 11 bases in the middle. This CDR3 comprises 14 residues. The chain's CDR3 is CASSIADLSYEQYF. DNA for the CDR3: TGTGCCAGCAGTATAGCGGACCTCTCCTACGAGCAGTACTTC.

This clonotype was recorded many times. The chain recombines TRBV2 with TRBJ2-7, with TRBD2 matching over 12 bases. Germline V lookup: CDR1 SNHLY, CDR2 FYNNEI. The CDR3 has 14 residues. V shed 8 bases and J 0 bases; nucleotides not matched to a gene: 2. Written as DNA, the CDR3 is TGTGCCAGCGGGGGACTAGCGGGCTCCTACGAGCAGTACTTC. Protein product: CASGGLAGSYEQYF.